This T cell receptor (beta chain) was documented in a study of T-cell memory formation after mild COVID-19. There are 15 residues in the CDR3. The germline CDR1 and CDR2 sequences are MNHNY and SVGAGI (reference sequence). This clonotype occurred a few times. Mismatch with germline at one junction end may stem from a read error. A single record per CDR3 protein comes from TCRdb applying MiXCR to the 5' RACE reads. The repertoire holds 84,000 or so distinct CDR3 sequences, with approximately 15% as singletons. The V call is TRBV6-6, the J call TRBJ2-7, with 10 bases aligning to TRBD2. The receptor's source is an adult woman who had mild COVID-19 (a few samples of this study predate the infection). Cell type and time point are not known. The material sequenced was PBMCs or a T cell subset sorted from them (not recorded which). The CDR3 is CASSHSGTSDYEQYF. CDR3 DNA sequence: TGTGCCAGCAGTCACTCCGGGACTAGCGACTACGAGCAGTACTTC.